This T cell receptor beta chain derives from a study of chemoradiotherapy in HPV16-positive cancers. Study summary: Candidate HPV-specific T-cell clones and common TCR motifs came from functional assays in a couple of HPV16-positive patients. Regarding the study as a whole: Functional assays defining HPV-specific T cells used only two HPV16-positive patients.

Germline CDR1 MGHRA, CDR2 YSYEKL. CDR3 size: 16 residues. V was pared by 1 base and J by 1 base, with 5 bases of the junction left unmatched. Here immunoSEQ multiplex PCR was the method, and the copy in TCRdb shows in-frame clones only, minus some. The table records some 10,000 clones, approximately 89% of them present only once. A word on this clone: Its antigen remains unidentified.

This chain links TRBV4-1 with TRBJ2-5; 8 bases line up with TRBD2. Here the sequenced sample was blood, taken from a patient who underwent chemoradiotherapy. The clonotype comes from a human donor with HPV-associated anogenital cancer. The CDR3 loop reads CASSQARGAPQETQYF. CDR3 coding DNA: TGCGCCAGCAGCCAAGCGCGGGGGGCTCCCCAAGAGACCCAGTACTTC.